This passage covers 19 T cell receptor beta chains from one sample sequenced in a study of human versus mouse CDR3 diversity and MHC coevolution. TCRdb's table, derived via immunoSEQ multiplex PCR, lists solely in-frame clones and lacks some. This repertoire shows some 82,000 clones, roughly 95% found once; its top ten account for about 1.5%. Sequenced input: naive CD4+ T cells from blood. The subset is: CD45RO-negative CD62L-positive naive CD4 T cells. The source is a person between 25 and 75 years old in good health.

V usage is TRBV18 and J usage is TRBJ2-1; maybe TRBD2 (7 bases). The CDR3 runs to 16 residues. V was cut by 0 bases and J by 9 bases, with 18 bases left in between. Germline assignment: CDR1 KGHSH and CDR2 LQKENI. The CDR3 DNA reads TGTGCCAGCTCACCACCAGGGGGGGTCAATCTGGTTGAGCAGTTCTTC. This gives the protein CASSPPGGVNLVEQFF.

The chain is built from TRBV27 and TRBJ1-3, with D tentatively TRBD1 (6 bases). Germline V gene sequence: CDR1 MNHEY, CDR2 SMNVEV (reference sequence). The V and J ends lost 6 bases and 4 bases respectively, with 10 bases between them. The CDR3 has 13 amino acids. CDR3 sequence: CASRTTGGNTIYF. DNA of the CDR3: TGTGCCAGCAGAACCACAGGGGGAAACACCATATATTTT.

The gene calls are TRBV19 and TRBJ2-7; TRBD2 might be the D (6 bases). Germline assignment: CDR1 LNHDA and CDR2 SQIVND (reference sequence). This CDR3 is 13 amino acids long. Trimming left V 5 bases short and J 2 bases short, with 10 bases between. The CDR3 loop is CASSGTHAYEQYF. The CDR3 region has the DNA TGTGCCAGTAGTGGGACTCACGCCTACGAGCAGTACTTC.

The rearrangement uses TRBV9 and TRBJ2-5, with D uncertain. The CDR3 runs 14 residues. Germline V lookup: CDR1 SGDLS, CDR2 YYNGEE. V was clipped by 3 bases and J by 2 bases, with 11 bases between them. The CDR3 sequence is CASSAFLGQETQYF. In DNA, the CDR3 is TGTGCCAGCAGCGCCTTCCTCGGTCAAGAGACCCAGTACTTC.

V usage is TRBV5-1 and J usage is TRBJ1-4; 8 bases agree with TRBD1. Germline lookup yields CDR1 SGHRS and CDR2 YFSETQ. V dropped 4 bases and J dropped 3; count of bases not matched to a gene: 5. The CDR3 is 15 residues long. CDR3 DNA sequence: TGCGCCAGCAGCCCTCAGGGGGCAGCTAATGAAAAACTGTTTTTT. Amino acid sequence: CASSPQGAANEKLFF.

The CDR3 loop reads CASSQNTGPNYGYTF. CDR3 bases: TGTGCCAGCAGCCAAAATACAGGCCCTAACTATGGCTACACCTTC. V usage is TRBV4-2 and J usage is TRBJ1-2; D is perhaps TRBD1 (5 bases). The CDR3 runs 15 residues. V was cut by 2 bases and J by 0 bases, with 10 bases left in between. CDR1 and CDR2 from the germline V gene are LGHNA and YNFKEQ.

The chain uses TRBV27 and TRBJ2-3; 8 bases align to TRBD2. With 6 bases clipped from V and 2 bases from J, the junction kept 16 bases outside the gene matches. There are 18 residues in the CDR3. CDR1 is MNHEY, CDR2 SMNVEV, per germline (reference sequence). The CDR3 DNA follows: TGTGCCAGCAGGCTAAGTCTCGGTCTACTAGCGGACACAGATACGCAGTATTTT. Translation: CASRLSLGLLADTDTQYF.

In this sample, this clone turned up a few times. The chain has TRBV6-4 and TRBJ1-2; D remains unclear. The CDR3 consists of 13 residues. Trimming left V 2 bases short and J 12 bases short, with 16 bases between. In germline, CDR1 is MRHNA, CDR2 SNTAGT. The CDR3 nucleotides read TGTGCCAGCAGTGACCGTCGTGGCACGAGGAACACCTTC. It encodes CASSDRRGTRNTF.

The V gene is TRBV28, the J gene TRBJ2-7, with D possibly being TRBD1 (5 bases). The germline V gene has CDR1 MDHEN and CDR2 SYDVKM. V lost 8 bases and J 5 bases, leaving 10 bases between the germline ends. The CDR3 extends over 11 amino acids. CDR3 loop: CASGREDEQYF. The CDR3 DNA reads as TGTGCCAGCGGCAGGGAAGACGAGCAGTACTTC.

This sequence joins TRBV5-3 and TRBJ1-5; 12 bases agree with TRBD1. TRBV5-3 falls under the ORF class, with uncertain function. J gave up 2 bases and V 5 bases, and 14 bases lay outside the gene matches. The CDR3 totals 19 residues. In DNA, the CDR3 is TGTGCCAGAAGTCTATCTGGGACAGGGGGCCGCCGATGCAATCAGCCCCAGCATTTT. The encoded protein is CARSLSGTGGRRCNQPQHF.

The rearrangement joins TRBV6-5 to TRBJ1-2; D is ambiguous. The CDR3 is 14 residues long. Germline CDR1 MNHEY, CDR2 SVGAGI. Deletions cut 0 bases from V and 6 bases from J, with 11 bases between. The CDR3 DNA follows: TGTGCCAGCAGTTACTCGACGGCCGGGGATGGCTACACCTTC. Translation: CASSYSTAGDGYTF.

This clone has only one observation. The chain is built from TRBV5-4 and TRBJ2-5, with 11 bases aligning to TRBD1. Losses at the gene ends were 5 bases for V and 5 bases for J; bases not matched to a gene: 8. Germline V gene data show CDR1 as SGHNT and CDR2 as YYREEE (reference sequence). The CDR3 consists of 15 residues. CDR3 sequence (DNA): TGTGCCAGCAGTCCTCCGGACAGGGGGCTGGAGACCCAGTACTTC. The encoded protein is CASSPPDRGLETQYF. The entire variable domain, with the rest obtained from reference TRBV5-4 and TRBJ2-5, is as follows: ETGVTQSPTHLIKTRGQQVTLRCSSQSGHNTVSWYQQALGQGPQFIFQYYREEENGRGNFPPRFSGLQFPNYSSELNVNALELDDSALYLCASSPPDRGLETQYFGPGTRLLVL.

The rearrangement joins TRBV19 to TRBJ2-1, with 12 bases that match TRBD2. CDR1 is LNHDA, CDR2 SQIVND, per germline (reference sequence). The CDR3 is 17 residues long. V lost 7 bases and J lost 8; bases outside the gene matches: 15. In DNA form, the CDR3 reads TGTGCCAGTACTACGGGGGTACTAGCGGGAGGTTCTGATGAGCAGTTCTTC. This sequence encodes CASTTGVLAGGSDEQFF.

This rearrangement joins TRBV2 to TRBJ2-5, with D possibly being TRBD1 (5 bases). Germline CDR1 and CDR2: SNHLY and FYNNEI. Trimming removed 11 bases at V and 4 bases at J, with 17 bases between. The CDR3 totals 13 residues. CDR3 in amino acids: CAGSTRGGETQYF. CDR3 DNA: TGTGCCGGCTCGACAAGGGGCGGAGAGACCCAGTACTTC.

The rearrangement uses TRBV7-3 and TRBJ1-2, with D uncertain. Trimming removed 1 base from V and 3 bases from J, with 18 bases in between. The CDR3 runs 17 residues. Germline CDR1 and CDR2: SGHTA and FQGTGA. The CDR3, as DNA: TGTGCCAGCAGCTTAAACGGGTCTCCGGGGTTGGACTATGGCTACACCTTC. Its protein is CASSLNGSPGLDYGYTF.

This clone was counted a single time. The chain couples TRBV10-3 to TRBJ2-4; 9 nucleotides match TRBD1. Germline CDR1 and CDR2: ENHRY and SYGVKD. This CDR3 spans 13 amino acids. Losses at the gene ends were 6 bases for V and 8 bases for J; bases not matched to a gene: 5. CDR3 amino acids: CAIRPGQGYIQYF. The CDR3 DNA reads TGTGCCATCAGACCGGGACAGGGATACATTCAGTACTTC.

The V call is TRBV7-9, the J call TRBJ2-1, with 9 bases aligning to TRBD1. V lost 5 bases to trimming and J lost 4 bases; unmatched junction nucleotides: 12. Per the germline V gene, CDR1 is SEHNR and CDR2 is FQNEAQ (reference sequence). This CDR3 has 17 amino acids. The DNA of the CDR3 is TGTGCCAGCAGCCCGGGACAGGGCCCAGGCAATTACAATGAGCAGTTCTTC. It translates to CASSPGQGPGNYNEQFF.

The V call is TRBV6-5, the J call TRBJ1-1; D is perhaps TRBD1 (6 bases). This CDR3 is 15 amino acids long. Trimming pared 0 bases from V and 3 bases from J, leaving 11 bases between. CDR1 and CDR2 (germline): MNHEY, SVGAGI. The CDR3 coding sequence is TGTGCCAGCAGTTACTCGCGGGGGGCATACACTGAAGCTTTCTTT. The encoded protein is CASSYSRGAYTEAFF.

The chain links TRBV7-2 to TRBJ2-7; D is possibly TRBD1 (5 bases). The CDR3 runs 14 residues. Germline CDR1 SGHTA, CDR2 FQGNSA. V lost 5 bases and J 1 base, leaving 12 bases between the germline ends. The CDR3 spells CASSKGHASYEQYF. CDR3 DNA sequence: TGTGCCAGCAGCAAAGGACACGCTTCCTACGAGCAGTACTTC.